These 3 T cell receptor beta chains originate from one sample sequenced in a study of human T cells and chemical hapten exposure. Time point: patch test 1, 2 weeks after DPC sensitization. Treatment in this sample: therapeutic diphenylcyclopropenone sensitization with weekly scalp DPC. Blood, whole and unfractionated, served as the source for total RNA extraction. TCRdb re-called the RACE reads through MiXCR, storing one row per CDR3 protein. Of 39,000 or so distinct CDR3 sequences in the sample, just under 4% were seen once. The sequences come from whole blood, collected in connection with sensitization to the hapten diphenylcyclopropenone (DPC). These receptor sequences come from a man aged 50 or older with alopecia areata. Some clones in this sample may be carry-over from other donors' samples.

The sample holds many counts of this clonotype. The CDR3 sequence: CSVETGLGQPQHF. The CDR3 DNA is TGCAGCGTTGAAACAGGGCTAGGACAGCCCCAGCATTTT. The chain combines TRBV29-1 with TRBJ1-5, with TRBD1 as a possible D gene (6 bases). Germline V gene data show CDR1 as SQVTM and CDR2 as ANQGSEA. This CDR3 has 13 residues. The V end was cut by 2 bases, the J end by 7 bases, with 12 bases between. Supplemented by reference TRBV29-1 and TRBJ1-5, the full variable domain reads SAVISQKPSRDICQRGTSLTIQCQVDSQVTMMFWYRQQPGQSLTLIATANQGSEATYESGFVIDKFPISRPNLTFSTLTVSNMSPEDSSIYLCSVETGLGQPQHFGDGTRLSIL.

J is TRBJ2-1 and V is TRBV6-1, with 7 bases aligning to TRBD2. With 3 bases clipped from V and 4 bases from J, the junction kept 6 bases outside the gene matches. The germline V gene encodes CDR1 MNHNS and CDR2 SASEGT. The CDR3 covers 15 residues. CDR3: CASSETSSLYNEQFF. The CDR3 coding sequence is TGTGCCAGCAGTGAGACTAGCTCTCTTTACAATGAGCAGTTCTTC.

The gene calls are TRBV6-2 or TRBV6-3 and TRBJ2-1; D is unresolved. The V and J ends lost 5 bases and 10 bases respectively, with 9 bases between them. In germline, CDR1 is MNHEY, CDR2 SVGEGT. The CDR3 covers 11 residues. CDR3 residues: CASSRPREQFF. CDR3 DNA: TGTGCCAGCAGTCGCCCTAGGGAGCAGTTCTTC.